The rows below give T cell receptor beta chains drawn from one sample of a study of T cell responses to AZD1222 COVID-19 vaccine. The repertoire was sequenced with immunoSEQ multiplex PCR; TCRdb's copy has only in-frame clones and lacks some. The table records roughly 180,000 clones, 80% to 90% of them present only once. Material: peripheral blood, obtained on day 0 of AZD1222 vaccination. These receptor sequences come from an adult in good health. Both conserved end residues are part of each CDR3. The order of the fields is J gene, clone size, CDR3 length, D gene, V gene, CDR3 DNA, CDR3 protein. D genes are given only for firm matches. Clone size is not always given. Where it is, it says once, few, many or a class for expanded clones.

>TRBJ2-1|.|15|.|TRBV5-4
TGTGCCAGCAGCATAAAATTAGCGGCTTACAATGAGCAGTTCTTC
CASSIKLAAYNEQFF
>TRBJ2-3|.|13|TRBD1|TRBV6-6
TGTGCCATCCGGACAGGGGCGACAGATACGCAGTATTTT
CAIRTGATDTQYF
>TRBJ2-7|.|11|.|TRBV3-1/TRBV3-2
TGTGCCAGCAGCCAGAACACGGCCCAGTACTTC
CASSQNTAQYF
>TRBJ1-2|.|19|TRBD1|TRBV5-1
TGCGCCAGCAGCTTGGCCAATCAATCACAGGGGGCCTCCCCCTATGGCTACACCTTC
CASSLANQSQGASPYGYTF
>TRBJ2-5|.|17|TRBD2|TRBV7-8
TGTGCCAGCAGCTTAGCGTTGAGCGGGGGGGCGGGAGAGACCCAGTACTTC
CASSLALSGGAGETQYF
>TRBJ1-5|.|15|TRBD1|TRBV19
TGTGCCAGTAGTATATGGCAGGGGGCTGATCAGCCCCAGCATTTT
CASSIWQGADQPQHF
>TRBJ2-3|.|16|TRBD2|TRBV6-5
TGTGCCAGCAGTTACTCGGGCGGGGGGGCGTCAGATACGCAGTATTTT
CASSYSGGGASDTQYF
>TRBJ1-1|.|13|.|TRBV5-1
TGCGCCAGCAGCTTATCAGGGTACACTGAAGCTTTCTTT
CASSLSGYTEAFF
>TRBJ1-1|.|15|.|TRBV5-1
TGCGCCAGCAACCCCGGCGGCACGATGAACACTGAAGCTTTCTTT
CASNPGGTMNTEAFF
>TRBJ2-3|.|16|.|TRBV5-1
TGCGCCAGCAGCTTGGGTTACGGGGGTGGCACAGATACGCAGTATTTT
CASSLGYGGGTDTQYF
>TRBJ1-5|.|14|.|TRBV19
TGTGCCAGTAGTATCCGGGACACCAATCAGCCCCAGCATTTT
CASSIRDTNQPQHF
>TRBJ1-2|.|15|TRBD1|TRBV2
TGTGCCAGCAGTGAAGAGGGGGCCACTAACTATGGCTACACCTTC
CASSEEGATNYGYTF
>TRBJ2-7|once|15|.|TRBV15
TGTGCCACCAGCAGAGATTCGAGGGAACCCTACGAGCAGTACTTC
CATSRDSREPYEQYF
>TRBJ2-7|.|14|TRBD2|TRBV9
TGTGCCAGCAGCGATGGCGGGAGCTCCTACGAGCAGTACTTC
CASSDGGSSYEQYF
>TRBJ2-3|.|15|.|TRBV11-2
TGTGCCAGCAGCCCCACCGATTTGATCACAGATACGCAGTATTTT
CASSPTDLITDTQYF
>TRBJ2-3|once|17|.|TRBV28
TGTGCCAGCAGCTATGAGCGGGTCGACGCAAACACAGATACGCAGTATTTT
CASSYERVDANTDTQYF
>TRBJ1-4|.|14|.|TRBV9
TGTGCCAGCAGCGTAGCGGGGGCTAATGAAAAACTGTTTTTT
CASSVAGANEKLFF
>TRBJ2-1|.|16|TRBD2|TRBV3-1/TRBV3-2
TGTGCCAGCAGCCAAGTTCAAGCGGGGGGGCAAAATGAGCAGTTCTTC
CASSQVQAGGQNEQFF
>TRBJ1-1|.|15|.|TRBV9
TGTGCCAGCAGCCCATCACGGGGCAGGGGCACTGAAGCTTTCTTT
CASSPSRGRGTEAFF
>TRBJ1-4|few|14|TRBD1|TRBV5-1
TGCGCCAGCAGCTTGGAGGGGACAGGCGAAAAACTGTTTTTT
CASSLEGTGEKLFF